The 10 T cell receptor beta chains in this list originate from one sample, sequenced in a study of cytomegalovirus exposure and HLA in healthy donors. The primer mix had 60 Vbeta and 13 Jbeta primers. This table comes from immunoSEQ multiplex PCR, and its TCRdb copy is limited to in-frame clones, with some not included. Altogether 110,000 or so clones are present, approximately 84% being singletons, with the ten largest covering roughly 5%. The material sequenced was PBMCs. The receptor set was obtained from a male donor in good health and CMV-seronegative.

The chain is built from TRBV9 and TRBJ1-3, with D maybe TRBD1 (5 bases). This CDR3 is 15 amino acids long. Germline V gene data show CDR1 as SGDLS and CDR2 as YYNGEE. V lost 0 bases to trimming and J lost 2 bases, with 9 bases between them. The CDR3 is CASSVASGPGNTIYF. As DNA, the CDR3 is TGTGCCAGCAGCGTAGCATCAGGGCCTGGAAACACCATATATTTT.

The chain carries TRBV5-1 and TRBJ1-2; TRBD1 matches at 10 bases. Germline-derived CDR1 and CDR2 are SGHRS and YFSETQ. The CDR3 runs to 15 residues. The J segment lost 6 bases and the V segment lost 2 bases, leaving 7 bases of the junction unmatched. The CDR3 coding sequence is TGCGCCAGCAGCTTTACATCGACAGGGGGCGATGGCTACACCTTC. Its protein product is CASSFTSTGGDGYTF.

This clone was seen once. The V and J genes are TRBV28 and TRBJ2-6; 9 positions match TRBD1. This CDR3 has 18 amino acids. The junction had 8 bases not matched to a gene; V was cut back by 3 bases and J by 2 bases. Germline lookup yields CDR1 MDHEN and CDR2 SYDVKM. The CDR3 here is CASSFPGTGYAGANVLTF. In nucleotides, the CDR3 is TGTGCCAGCAGTTTTCCGGGGACAGGGTATGCTGGGGCCAACGTCCTGACTTTC.

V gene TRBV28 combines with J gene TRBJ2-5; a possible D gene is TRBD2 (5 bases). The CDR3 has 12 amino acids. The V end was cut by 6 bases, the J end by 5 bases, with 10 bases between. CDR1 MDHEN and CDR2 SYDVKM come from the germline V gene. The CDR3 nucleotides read TGTGCCAGCAGAGGGAGTACGGAGACCCAGTACTTC. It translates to CASRGSTETQYF.

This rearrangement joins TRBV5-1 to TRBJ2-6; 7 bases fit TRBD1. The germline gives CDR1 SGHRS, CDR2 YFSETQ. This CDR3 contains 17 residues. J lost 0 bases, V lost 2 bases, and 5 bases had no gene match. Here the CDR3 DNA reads TGCGCCAGCAGCTTCGGGACAGTCTTCTCTGGGGCCAACGTCCTGACTTTC. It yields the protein CASSFGTVFSGANVLTF.

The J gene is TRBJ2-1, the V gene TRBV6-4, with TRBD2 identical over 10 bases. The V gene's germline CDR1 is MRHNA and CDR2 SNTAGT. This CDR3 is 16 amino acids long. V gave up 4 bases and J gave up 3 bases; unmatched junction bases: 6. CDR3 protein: CASSVLGLADYNEQFF. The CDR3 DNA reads TGTGCCAGCAGTGTACTAGGACTAGCGGACTACAATGAGCAGTTCTTC.

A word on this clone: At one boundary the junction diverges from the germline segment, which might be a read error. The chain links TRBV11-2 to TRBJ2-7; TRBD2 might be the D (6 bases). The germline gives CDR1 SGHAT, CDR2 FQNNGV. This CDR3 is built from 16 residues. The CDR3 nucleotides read TGTGCCAGCAGCTTAGATCTGCGGGGCGGCTCCAACGAGCAGTACTTC. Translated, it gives CASSLDLRGGSNEQYF.

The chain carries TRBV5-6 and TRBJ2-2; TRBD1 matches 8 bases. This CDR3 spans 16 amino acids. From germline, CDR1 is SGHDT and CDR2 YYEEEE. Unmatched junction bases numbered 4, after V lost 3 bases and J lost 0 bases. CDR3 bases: TGTGCCAGCAGCTCCCGGACAGGGTCGAACACCGGGGAGCTGTTTTTT. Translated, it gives CASSSRTGSNTGELFF.

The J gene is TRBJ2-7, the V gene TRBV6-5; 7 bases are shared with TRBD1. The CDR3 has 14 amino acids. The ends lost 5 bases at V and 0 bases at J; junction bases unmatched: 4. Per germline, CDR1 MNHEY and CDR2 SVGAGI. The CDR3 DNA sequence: TGTGCCAGCAGTAGACAGGGAGTCTCCTACGAGCAGTACTTC. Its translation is CASSRQGVSYEQYF.

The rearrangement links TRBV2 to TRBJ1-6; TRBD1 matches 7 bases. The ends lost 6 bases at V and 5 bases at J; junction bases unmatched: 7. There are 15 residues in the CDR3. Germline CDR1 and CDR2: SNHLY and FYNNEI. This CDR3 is CASREQGSNNSPLHF. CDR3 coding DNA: TGTGCCAGCAGGGAACAGGGGAGTAATAATTCACCCCTCCACTTT.